A selection of T cell receptor beta chains follows, all from one sample in a study of T cell responses to AZD1222 COVID-19 vaccine. Measured with immunoSEQ multiplex PCR; TCRdb has only the in-frame clones, and not every one. The sample lists 150,000 or so clones, approximately 90% occurring once. Sample: peripheral blood, taken on day 0 of AZD1222 vaccination. The receptors here all came from an adult in good health. CDR3s include the opening cysteine and the closing phenylalanine or tryptophan. A D gene is named only where the DNA matches it firmly. Clone size is given for some rows only: seen once, a few or many times, or a class if the clone is expanded.

j_gene: TRBJ2-1; len: 12; abundance: NA; d_gene: NA; v_gene: TRBV7-2; CDR3nt: TGTGCCAGCAGCCTGTGGGGCAATGAGCAGTTCTTC; CDR3aa: CASSLWGNEQFF
j_gene: TRBJ1-3; len: 14; abundance: NA; d_gene: NA; v_gene: TRBV7-2; CDR3nt: TGTGCCAGCAGCTTAATCGGGCGGGCAAACACCATATATTTT; CDR3aa: CASSLIGRANTIYF
j_gene: TRBJ1-1; len: 13; abundance: few; d_gene: NA; v_gene: TRBV10-1; CDR3nt: TGCGCCAGCAGAAGGAGGACAGACGCTGAAGCTTTCTTT; CDR3aa: CASRRRTDAEAFF
j_gene: TRBJ2-3; len: 12; abundance: NA; d_gene: NA; v_gene: TRBV6-5; CDR3nt: TGTGCCGCCGGTCCAAGCACAGATACGCAGTATTTT; CDR3aa: CAAGPSTDTQYF
j_gene: TRBJ2-7; len: 16; abundance: NA; d_gene: TRBD1; v_gene: TRBV4-3; CDR3nt: TGCGCCAGCAGCCAAGATGGGGGGACAGGTAGCGTGGGGCAGTACTTC; CDR3aa: CASSQDGGTGSVGQYF
j_gene: TRBJ1-1; len: 16; abundance: NA; d_gene: NA; v_gene: TRBV15; CDR3nt: TGTGCCACCAGCAGGGGAGGCAGGGGCATGAACACTGAAGCTTTCTTT; CDR3aa: CATSRGGRGMNTEAFF
j_gene: TRBJ2-3; len: 17; abundance: NA; d_gene: TRBD2; v_gene: TRBV7-2; CDR3nt: TGTGCCAGCAGCCCCAGCAGAGCGGGAGGAATCACAGATACGCAGTATTTT; CDR3aa: CASSPSRAGGITDTQYF
j_gene: TRBJ1-6; len: 16; abundance: NA; d_gene: TRBD1; v_gene: TRBV5-4; CDR3nt: TGTGCCAGCAGCTTGGCCACAGGGGTGATGGATTCACCCCTCCACTTT; CDR3aa: CASSLATGVMDSPLHF
j_gene: TRBJ2-1; len: 14; abundance: NA; d_gene: NA; v_gene: TRBV19; CDR3nt: TGTGCCAGTAGTCCCTCGACTAGTCGGGATGAGCAGTTCTTC; CDR3aa: CASSPSTSRDEQFF
j_gene: TRBJ1-2; len: 10; abundance: NA; d_gene: NA; v_gene: TRBV20-1; CDR3nt: TGCAGTGCGCCGAACTATGGCTACACCTTC; CDR3aa: CSAPNYGYTF
j_gene: TRBJ2-7; len: 15; abundance: NA; d_gene: TRBD2; v_gene: TRBV11-2; CDR3nt: TGTGCCAGCAGCGGGGGGAGCGGGGGTTCCTACGAGCAGTACTTC; CDR3aa: CASSGGSGGSYEQYF
j_gene: TRBJ1-6; len: 12; abundance: NA; d_gene: NA; v_gene: TRBV12-3/TRBV12-4; CDR3nt: TGTGCCAGCAGTTTAGACCCTCAGCCCCTCCACTTT; CDR3aa: CASSLDPQPLHF
j_gene: TRBJ1-5; len: 16; abundance: medium-sized; d_gene: NA; v_gene: TRBV4-2; CDR3nt: TGTGCCAGCAGCCAAGAGGGGGGGGAGCGCAATCAGCCCCAGCATTTT; CDR3aa: CASSQEGGERNQPQHF
j_gene: TRBJ2-1; len: 13; abundance: NA; d_gene: NA; v_gene: TRBV6-4; CDR3nt: TGTGCCAGCAGACGAGATAGCGTCGATGAGCAGTTCTTC; CDR3aa: CASRRDSVDEQFF
j_gene: TRBJ1-1; len: 15; abundance: NA; d_gene: TRBD1; v_gene: TRBV5-1; CDR3nt: TGCGCCAGCAGCTTGGTAGGACAGGGTGACACTGAAGCTTTCTTT; CDR3aa: CASSLVGQGDTEAFF
j_gene: TRBJ2-2; len: 12; abundance: few; d_gene: TRBD1; v_gene: TRBV6-5; CDR3nt: TGTGCCAGCAGAGGGGGCTCCGGGGAGCTGTTTTTT; CDR3aa: CASRGGSGELFF
j_gene: TRBJ1-5; len: 16; abundance: NA; d_gene: NA; v_gene: TRBV28; CDR3nt: TGTGCCAGCAGTTTAGTCTGGGACTATAGCAATCAGCCCCAGCATTTT; CDR3aa: CASSLVWDYSNQPQHF
j_gene: TRBJ1-4; len: 15; abundance: NA; d_gene: TRBD1; v_gene: TRBV9; CDR3nt: TGTGCCAGCAGCGTAGAACAGGGGCCTAATGAAAAACTGTTTTTT; CDR3aa: CASSVEQGPNEKLFF
j_gene: TRBJ2-1; len: 16; abundance: NA; d_gene: TRBD1; v_gene: TRBV11-1; CDR3nt: TGTGCCAGCAGCTTAGCTGGACAGGGTGGTCAGGATGAGCAGTTCTTC; CDR3aa: CASSLAGQGGQDEQFF
j_gene: TRBJ2-3; len: 13; abundance: NA; d_gene: TRBD2; v_gene: TRBV6-5; CDR3nt: TGTGCCAGCAGGACTAGCGGAACAGATACGCAGTATTTT; CDR3aa: CASRTSGTDTQYF
j_gene: TRBJ2-6; len: 14; abundance: NA; d_gene: NA; v_gene: TRBV15; CDR3nt: TGTGCCACCCGCTATAGCTCTGGGGCCAACGTCCTGACTTTC; CDR3aa: CATRYSSGANVLTF
j_gene: TRBJ2-7; len: 14; abundance: NA; d_gene: TRBD1; v_gene: TRBV6-5; CDR3nt: TGTGCCAGCAGCGGCAGGGGGAGCTCCTACGAGCAGTACTTC; CDR3aa: CASSGRGSSYEQYF
j_gene: TRBJ2-7; len: 14; abundance: NA; d_gene: TRBD2; v_gene: TRBV27; CDR3nt: TGTGCCAGCAGTGTCGGGACTAGCTCCTACGAGCAGTACTTC; CDR3aa: CASSVGTSSYEQYF
j_gene: TRBJ2-7; len: 17; abundance: NA; d_gene: NA; v_gene: TRBV7-6; CDR3nt: TGTGCCAGCAGCTTATCGTTTAAGGGGAAGAGTCCCTACGAGCAGTACTTC; CDR3aa: CASSLSFKGKSPYEQYF
j_gene: TRBJ1-1; len: 12; abundance: NA; d_gene: NA; v_gene: TRBV29-1; CDR3nt: TGCAGCGCAGGAGGACGGGTCGCTGAAGCTTTCTTT; CDR3aa: CSAGGRVAEAFF
j_gene: TRBJ2-2; len: 13; abundance: once; d_gene: NA; v_gene: TRBV2; CDR3nt: TGTGCCGGCGGCCCCGTGAAGCCCGGGGAGCTGTTTTTT; CDR3aa: CAGGPVKPGELFF
j_gene: TRBJ2-7; len: 14; abundance: NA; d_gene: NA; v_gene: TRBV28; CDR3nt: TGTGCCAGCACCTCACCGGGGGACGGCTACGAGCAGTACTTC; CDR3aa: CASTSPGDGYEQYF
j_gene: TRBJ2-4; len: 16; abundance: NA; d_gene: TRBD1; v_gene: TRBV27; CDR3nt: TGTGCCAGCAGTGCCAGGGGGTACGAGGCCAAAAACATTCAGTACTTC; CDR3aa: CASSARGYEAKNIQYF
j_gene: TRBJ1-1; len: 13; abundance: NA; d_gene: TRBD1; v_gene: TRBV19; CDR3nt: TGTGCCAGTAGTTCACAGGGGTTCACTGAAGCTTTCTTT; CDR3aa: CASSSQGFTEAFF
j_gene: TRBJ2-5; len: 14; abundance: NA; d_gene: NA; v_gene: TRBV29-1; CDR3nt: TGCAGCGTTGAGGTTAGGGCAGGGCAAGAGACCCAGTACTTC; CDR3aa: CSVEVRAGQETQYF
j_gene: TRBJ1-5; len: 18; abundance: NA; d_gene: NA; v_gene: TRBV15; CDR3nt: TGTGCCACCAGCAGCTGGTCCTCGATAGACCTTAGCAATCAGCCCCAGCATTTT; CDR3aa: CATSSWSSIDLSNQPQHF
j_gene: TRBJ2-7; len: 14; abundance: once; d_gene: TRBD2; v_gene: TRBV7-8; CDR3nt: TGTGCCAGCAGCTTAGTAGCGGGACTTGGGGAGCAGTACTTC; CDR3aa: CASSLVAGLGEQYF
j_gene: TRBJ2-7; len: 15; abundance: NA; d_gene: NA; v_gene: TRBV7-2; CDR3nt: TGTGCCAGCAGCGTTCCGACTAGGGGTGGCTACGAGCAGTACTTC; CDR3aa: CASSVPTRGGYEQYF
j_gene: TRBJ1-1; len: 12; abundance: once; d_gene: NA; v_gene: TRBV28; CDR3nt: TGTGCCAGCAGTTTAGCCTCGAGGTCTGCTTTCTTT; CDR3aa: CASSLASRSAFF
j_gene: TRBJ2-3; len: 18; abundance: NA; d_gene: TRBD2; v_gene: TRBV11-2; CDR3nt: TGTGCCAGCAGCTTAGGTCCCCGACTAGCGGGGAGAACAGATACGCAGTATTTT; CDR3aa: CASSLGPRLAGRTDTQYF
j_gene: TRBJ2-7; len: 14; abundance: NA; d_gene: NA; v_gene: TRBV4-2; CDR3nt: TGTGCCAGCAGCCAGGAGGACCAGGCCTACGAGCAGTACTTC; CDR3aa: CASSQEDQAYEQYF